This TCR beta chain was retrieved from a study of breast tumors, draining lymph nodes, adjacent tissues. General observations from the study: Luminal-like breast cancer showed significantly higher tumor–nontumor repertoire similarity than basal-like. Tumor repertoires ranked between lymph nodes and nontumor tissue in diversity, with V and J gene preferences. Tumor T cell lymph node origin was a supported hypothesis, not proven.

This CDR3 has 13 residues. The V end was cut by 2 bases, the J end by 4 bases, with 8 bases between. Per the germline V gene, CDR1 is SGHDN and CDR2 is FVKESK. TCRdb re-analysed the multiplex PCR reads in MiXCR, keeping a single row per CDR3 protein. The data contain about 20,000 distinct CDR3 sequences, 50% of them seen just once; the ten biggest clones take up 7.5% to 9%. This clonotype has more than one count but fewer than ten. Its target is unknown. Sequenced input: breast tumor tissue. The chain recombines TRBV14 with TRBJ1-1; tentatively, D is TRBD1 (5 bases). The sequence came from a female donor with breast cancer. Some clones in this sample may be carry-over from other donors' samples. As DNA, the CDR3 is TGTGCCAGCAGCCAACTCAGGGCCACTGAAGCTTTCTTT. Protein product: CASSQLRATEAFF.